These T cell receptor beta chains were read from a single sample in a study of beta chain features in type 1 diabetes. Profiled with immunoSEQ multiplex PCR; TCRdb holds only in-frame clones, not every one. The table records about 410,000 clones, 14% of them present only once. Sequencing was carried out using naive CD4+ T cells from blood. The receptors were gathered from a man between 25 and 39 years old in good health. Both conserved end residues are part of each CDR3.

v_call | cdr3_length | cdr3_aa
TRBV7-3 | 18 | CASSPKGLAGHDRDEQFF
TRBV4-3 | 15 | CASSREARRFSEQFF
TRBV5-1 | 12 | CASSHPRSEQFF
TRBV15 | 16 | CATSRDFGTGGQPQHF
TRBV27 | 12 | CASGGYTDTQYF
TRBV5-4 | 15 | CASSLDGRKNNEQFF
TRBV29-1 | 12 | CSDKGVSDTQYF
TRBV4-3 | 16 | CASSPTYGEVNYGYTF
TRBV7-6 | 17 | CASSLLGSTSGYNEQFF
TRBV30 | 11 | CAWSAGETQYF